These 9 T cell receptor beta chains came from one sample sequenced in a study of Ad26.COV2.S vaccination and SARS-CoV-2 variants. Treatment specified: roughly 20 received Ad26.COV2.S at low or high dose, single or two shots; about five received placebo; per-sample allocation not given. After the first vaccine or placebo injection, samples were drawn on day 63. Assay used: immunoSEQ multiplex PCR; TCRdb lists only in-frame clones, some missing. The table lists over 400,000 clones, about 91% of them singletons, with about 2.5% in the top ten. Material: peripheral blood, obtained in a trial of Ad26.COV2.S vaccine versus placebo. These receptors came from a person aged 18-65 years who received the Ad26.COV2.S COVID-19 vaccine or a placebo.

This clone was observed a single time. The rearrangement uses TRBV2 and TRBJ2-1; 8 positions agree with TRBD2. The CDR3 is 16 amino acids. With 2 bases clipped from V and 2 bases from J, the junction kept 5 bases outside the gene matches. The germline gives CDR1 SNHLY, CDR2 FYNNEI. CDR3 region: CASSELRGGTYNEQFF. CDR3 DNA: TGTGCCAGCAGTGAACTTCGGGGGGGAACCTACAATGAGCAGTTCTTC. Filled out from reference TRBV2 and TRBJ2-1, the complete variable domain reads EPEVTQTPSHQVTQMGQEVILRCVPISNHLYFYWYRQILGQKVEFLVSFYNNEISEKSEIFDDQFSVERPDGSNFTLKIRSTKLEDSAMYFCASSELRGGTYNEQFFGPGTRLTVL.

The rearrangement joins TRBV12-3 or TRBV12-4 to TRBJ2-3; D not resolved. Trimming shortened V by 7 bases and J by 2 bases, and 10 bases separated the two germline ends. This CDR3 comprises 13 residues. The CDR3 spells CASMRSDTDTQYF. Written as DNA, the CDR3 is TGTGCCAGCATGAGGAGTGACACAGATACGCAGTATTTT.

V and J are TRBV24-1 and TRBJ1-4, with D unresolved. This CDR3 is 14 amino acids long. The germline gives CDR1 KGHDR, CDR2 SFDVKD. V dropped 4 bases and J dropped 0 bases, with 5 bases sitting between them. Here the CDR3 DNA reads TGTGCCACCAGTGACGGTGCAACTAATGAAAAACTGTTTTTT. Translating gives CATSDGATNEKLFF.

The V gene is TRBV28, the J gene TRBJ1-2; no clear D. Germline CDR1 reads MDHEN; CDR2 reads SYDVKM. The CDR3 loop spans 11 amino acids. The ends were cut back, 4 bases at V and 5 bases at J, with 5 bases in the middle. CDR3 sequence (DNA): TGTGCCAGCAGTTCAACTTATGGCTACACCTTC. Amino acids: CASSSTYGYTF.

This chain connects TRBV5-4 to TRBJ1-6, with 9 bases aligning to TRBD1. The germline V gene encodes CDR1 SGHNT and CDR2 YYREEE (reference sequence). V was pared by 4 bases and J by 3 bases, with 5 bases of the junction left unmatched. This CDR3 comprises 16 residues. Written as DNA, the CDR3 is TGTGCCAGCAGCAAACAGGGGGCGGGCTATAATTCACCCCTCCACTTT. Amino acid sequence: CASSKQGAGYNSPLHF.

The chain employs TRBV5-8 and TRBJ2-3; D possibly corresponds to TRBD1 (6 bases). Germline V gene sequence: CDR1 SGHTS, CDR2 YDEGEE. This CDR3 has 14 residues. V lost 7 bases and J 7 bases, leaving 19 bases between the germline ends. The CDR3 spells CASGRQESSYTQYF. CDR3 in DNA: TGTGCCAGCGGCAGACAGGAATCATCATATACGCAGTATTTT.

The rearrangement joins TRBV5-4 to TRBJ2-1; 7 positions agree with TRBD1. After removal of 4 bases from V and 8 bases from J, the junction contained 3 bases not matched to a gene. This CDR3 is built from 12 residues. Germline V gives CDR1 SGHNT, CDR2 YYREEE (reference sequence). CDR3 DNA sequence: TGTGCCAGCAGCACTACAGGGGATGAGCAGTTCTTC. This codes for CASSTTGDEQFF.

CDR3 nucleotides: TGTGCCAGCAGCCACGGGGGGGGAGCCAAAAACATTCAGTACTTC. Translation: CASSHGGGAKNIQYF. The chain couples TRBV7-8 to TRBJ2-4; 8 bases match TRBD2. The V and J ends lost 5 bases and 0 bases, in that order; junction bases with no gene match: 3. The CDR3 totals 15 residues. From germline, CDR1 is SGHVS and CDR2 FQNEAQ.

To note about this clone: The identical CDR3 is also encoded by other nucleotide sequences in the sample. V and J are TRBV5-1 and TRBJ2-1; unclear D gene. From germline, CDR1 is SGHRS and CDR2 YFSETQ. This CDR3 comprises 14 residues. Trimming pared 2 bases from V and 0 bases from J, leaving 6 bases between. CDR3 in DNA: TGCGCCAGCAGCTTAGAAAGCTCCTACAATGAGCAGTTCTTC. Amino acid sequence: CASSLESSYNEQFF.